Following are 31 T cell receptor beta chains from one sample sequenced in a study of T-cell reconstitution after alpha-beta-depleted transplantation in children. Researchers prepared the TCRbeta library using unique molecular identifiers, the study reports. One entry per CDR3 protein results from TCRdb running MiXCR on the PCR reads. Here the sample spans around 420,000 distinct CDR3 sequences, about 17% being singletons. The sample was PBMCs, mostly from graft donor cells, taken 360 days after TCRalphabeta/CD19-depleted stem cell transplant. Source of these receptors: a boy younger than two who had a stem cell transplant for Wiskott-Aldrich syndrome, so the T cells may come from the graft donor.

This chain joins TRBV5-1 and TRBJ2-1; perhaps TRBD2 as D (6 bases). From germline, CDR1 is SGHRS and CDR2 YFSETQ. The CDR3 extends over 17 amino acids. V was trimmed by 2 bases and J by 0 bases, leaving 15 bases between them. The chain's CDR3 is CASSLLHTGLSYNEQFF. CDR3 sequence (DNA): TGCGCCAGCAGCTTATTGCACACGGGACTCTCCTACAATGAGCAGTTCTTC.

This clonotype appeared a few times. CDR3 coding DNA: TGTGCCACCAGCAGAGATCCGGGCCTCTCCTACAATGAGCAGTTCTTC. It specifies CATSRDPGLSYNEQFF. The chain employs TRBV15 and TRBJ2-1, with unresolved D. Germline CDR1 is LNHNV and CDR2 is YYDKDF (reference sequence). CDR3 size: 16 residues. Trimming cost V 0 bases and J 0 bases, with 9 bases left between them.

This clonotype showed up just a few times. V is TRBV10-3 and J is TRBJ2-1; 8 nucleotides match TRBD1. The CDR3 has 15 amino acids. J lost 2 bases, V lost 6 bases, and 6 bases had no gene match. Germline V gene lookup returns CDR1 ENHRY and CDR2 SYGVKD. Written as DNA, the CDR3 is TGTGCCATCAGCCGGGACAGGCCTGCCTACAATGAGCAGTTCTTC. Translation gives CAISRDRPAYNEQFF.

The chain employs TRBV10-3 and TRBJ2-1; D is unclear. CDR1 and CDR2 from the germline V gene are ENHRY and SYGVKD. V was cut by 3 bases and J by 6 bases, with 9 bases left in between. This CDR3 has 13 residues. CDR3 in DNA: TGTGCCATCAGTGATATTAAGGGCAATGAGCAGTTCTTC. This encodes CAISDIKGNEQFF.

In this sample, this clonotype turned up many times. This chain links TRBV12-3 or TRBV12-4 with TRBJ2-3; D gene uncertain. Deletions cut 3 bases from V and 6 bases from J, with 4 bases between. This CDR3 is built from 11 residues. For the CDR3, the DNA is TGTGCCAGCAGTTTCGGGGATACGCAGTATTTT. This encodes CASSFGDTQYF.

The chain couples TRBV20-1 to TRBJ2-7; 9 nucleotides line up with TRBD1. The length of the CDR3 is 15 residues. The germline CDR1 and CDR2 sequences are DFQATT and SNEGSKA (reference sequence). The CDR3 loop is CFAMGQGPISYEQYF. CDR3 DNA: TGCTTTGCTATGGGACAGGGCCCTATCTCCTACGAGCAGTACTTC.

This chain links TRBV3-1 with TRBJ2-1; TRBD1 or TRBD2 may be the D gene (5 bases each). Looked up from germline, CDR1 is LGHDT and CDR2 is YNNKEL (reference sequence). The CDR3 sequence is 18 residues long. V was trimmed by 4 bases and J by 0 bases, leaving 19 bases between them. The CDR3 DNA is TGTGCCAGCAGCCCCCAGCCAGGGACGTTCAGCTCCTACAATGAGCAGTTCTTC. Translation gives CASSPQPGTFSSYNEQFF.

The V and J genes are TRBV5-6 and TRBJ2-7; D remains ambiguous. The CDR3 runs 15 residues. CDR1 is SGHDT, CDR2 YYEEEE, per germline. Trimming took off 0 bases at V and 0 bases at J, with 10 bases between the two ends. DNA for the CDR3: TGTGCCAGCAGCTTGGCCCCCCTGGGCTCCTACGAGCAGTACTTC. Its protein product is CASSLAPLGSYEQYF.

There are many counts of this clonotype. The gene calls are TRBV5-1 and TRBJ2-1; D not resolved. Germline V gene lookup returns CDR1 SGHRS and CDR2 YFSETQ. Trimming shortened V by 2 bases and J by 0 bases, and 9 bases separated the two germline ends. The length of the CDR3 is 15 residues. The CDR3 DNA reads as TGCGCCAGCAGCTTTGACCACAGCTCCTACAATGAGCAGTTCTTC. It yields the protein CASSFDHSSYNEQFF.

This chain links TRBV7-8 with TRBJ1-4, with TRBD1 identical over 8 bases. In germline, CDR1 is SGHVS, CDR2 FQNEAQ. The CDR3 covers 15 residues. Germline trimming cut 5 bases from V and 6 bases from J; bases unmatched to any gene: 8. DNA of the CDR3: TGTGCCAGCAGCCGTGACAGGGGTGGAGATGAAAAACTGTTTTTT. This encodes CASSRDRGGDEKLFF. Based on the CDR3 plus reference TRBV7-8 and TRBJ1-4, the full variable domain is GAGVSQSPRYKVAKRGQDVALRCDPISGHVSLFWYQQALGQGPEFLTYFQNEAQLDKSGLPSDRFFAERPEGSVSTLKIQRTQQEDSAVYLCASSRDRGGDEKLFFGSGTQLSVL.

This clonotype has more than one count but fewer than ten. The rearrangement joins TRBV6-5 to TRBJ1-1; unclear D gene. The V gene's germline CDR1 is MNHEY and CDR2 SVGAGI. This CDR3 spans 13 amino acids. Trimming cost V 2 bases and J 3 bases, with 7 bases left between them. This chain's CDR3 is CASSYGRDTEAFF. The CDR3 DNA reads as TGTGCCAGCAGTTACGGGCGGGACACTGAAGCTTTCTTT.

This clonotype was detected a few times. The genes are TRBV5-1 and TRBJ2-1; D could derive from TRBD1 or TRBD2 (5 bases each). Germline CDR1 SGHRS, CDR2 YFSETQ. This CDR3 contains 15 residues. The V and J ends lost 3 bases and 8 bases respectively, with 18 bases between them. Here the CDR3 DNA reads TGCGCCAGCAGCTCCGCGGGCCTCCTCAGGGATGAGCAGTTCTTC. Its protein is CASSSAGLLRDEQFF. Drawing the rest from reference TRBV5-1 and TRBJ2-1, the complete variable domain is KAGVTQTPRYLIKTRGQQVTLSCSPISGHRSVSWYQQTPGQGLQFLFEYFSETQRNKGNFPGRFSGRQFSNSRSEMNVSTLELGDSALYLCASSSAGLLRDEQFFGPGTRLTVL.

This chain joins TRBV10-3 and TRBJ2-7, with 7 bases fitting TRBD1. Germline CDR1 and CDR2: ENHRY and SYGVKD. V shed 4 bases, J shed 0 bases, and the junction held 3 bases outside the gene matches. CDR3 length equals 14 residues. The CDR3 DNA sequence: TGTGCCATCAGTGGCGACAGGGACTCCTACGAGCAGTACTTC. Protein: CAISGDRDSYEQYF.

This clonotype was found a few times. The CDR3, as DNA: TGTGCCAGCAGCTTGCGGGAGTCTCCTTTGTCGCAGTTCTTC. Encoded protein: CASSLRESPLSQFF. The genes are TRBV7-2 and TRBJ2-1; 7 bases match TRBD2. The CDR3 length is 14 residues. Germline V lookup: CDR1 SGHTA, CDR2 FQGNSA. J lost 12 bases, V lost 3 bases, and 11 bases had no gene match.

This clonotype was detected ten times or more. The genes are TRBV12-3 or TRBV12-4 and TRBJ2-7; 7 nucleotides align to TRBD2. J lost 4 bases, V lost 1 base, and 10 bases had no gene match. This CDR3 contains 16 residues. The CDR3 nucleotides are TGTGCCAGCAGTTTAGTATCCGGGACTAAGATATACGAGCAGTACTTC. Translated, it gives CASSLVSGTKIYEQYF.

Notes on this clonotype: Compared with germline, one end of the junction differs, possibly owing to a read error. V is TRBV3-1 and J is TRBJ2-7; TRBD2 matches at 11 bases. The CDR3 is 15 amino acids. Per the germline V gene, CDR1 is LGHDT and CDR2 is YNNKEL (reference sequence). The CDR3 nucleotides read TGTGCCTGCAGCCAAGCGACTAGCGGGAACTACGAGCAGTACTTC. Protein sequence: CACSQATSGNYEQYF.

This clonotype has more than one count but fewer than ten. The CDR3 nucleotides are TGTGCCAGCAGTTTATTTGACAGGGTCGGCAATGAGCAGTTCTTC. Translated: CASSLFDRVGNEQFF. V usage is TRBV12-3 or TRBV12-4 and J usage is TRBJ2-1; TRBD1 matches 7 bases. The CDR3 is 15 residues long. Germline trimming cut 2 bases from V and 6 bases from J; bases unmatched to any gene: 7.

V usage is TRBV2 and J usage is TRBJ2-1, with TRBD1 matching over 9 bases. The trim removed 4 bases at V and 7 bases at J, leaving 8 bases unmatched. Germline CDR1 reads SNHLY; CDR2 reads FYNNEI. The CDR3 spans 15 residues. The CDR3 spells CASSVSGQGGNEQFF. CDR3 coding DNA: TGTGCCAGCAGTGTTTCGGGACAGGGTGGAAATGAGCAGTTCTTC. Based on the CDR3 plus reference TRBV2 and TRBJ2-1, the full variable domain is EPEVTQTPSHQVTQMGQEVILRCVPISNHLYFYWYRQILGQKVEFLVSFYNNEISEKSEIFDDQFSVERPDGSNFTLKIRSTKLEDSAMYFCASSVSGQGGNEQFFGPGTRLTVL.

This clonotype was observed many times. The V gene is TRBV6-5, the J gene TRBJ2-3; no definite D call. Per germline, CDR1 MNHEY and CDR2 SVGAGI. The V gene lost 3 bases and the J gene lost 2 bases, with 15 bases spanning the gap. CDR3 length equals 16 residues. The CDR3: CASSYSTGSFTDTQYF. For the CDR3, the DNA is TGTGCCAGCAGTTATTCGACCGGGTCTTTCACAGATACGCAGTATTTT.

The chain carries TRBV3-1 and TRBJ2-5; no clear D gene. CDR1 and CDR2 from the germline V gene are LGHDT and YNNKEL (reference sequence). There are 13 residues in the CDR3. V was pared by 1 base and J by 8 bases, with 11 bases between. CDR3 sequence: CASSQAPSPTQYF. The CDR3 DNA follows: TGTGCCAGCAGCCAAGCCCCTTCGCCAACCCAGTACTTC.

This chain joins TRBV28 and TRBJ2-3; D is ambiguous. The CDR3 runs 16 residues. Per germline, CDR1 MDHEN and CDR2 SYDVKM. Trimming took off 5 bases at V and 1 base at J, with 16 bases between the two ends. As DNA, the CDR3 is TGTGCCAGCAGTCCGTTTCTCCTCCTGGGCACAGATACGCAGTATTTT. As protein: CASSPFLLLGTDTQYF.

This clonotype has more than one count but fewer than ten. The chain carries TRBV6-1 and TRBJ2-3; 12 bases line up with TRBD2. V lost 6 bases and J lost 0; bases outside the gene matches: 7. Germline V lookup: CDR1 MNHNS, CDR2 SASEGT. There are 17 residues in the CDR3. CDR3 in DNA: TGTGCCAGCAGCAGACTAGCGGGGGCTGCTAGCACAGATACGCAGTATTTT. Translation: CASSRLAGAASTDTQYF.

This chain uses TRBV27 with TRBJ2-3; tentative D call: TRBD2 (6 bases). V lost 6 bases and J 6 bases, leaving 19 bases between the germline ends. In germline, CDR1 is MNHEY, CDR2 SMNVEV (reference sequence). The CDR3 has 15 residues. DNA for the CDR3: TGTGCCAGCAGGGGACTCACGGGCCTGTGGGATACGCAGTATTTT. It codes for CASRGLTGLWDTQYF.

J is TRBJ2-1 and V is TRBV21-1; the D call of TRBD2 is as the table states it, not checked on the DNA. TRBV21-1 represents a pseudogene. The CDR3 length is 18 residues. The CDR3 spells CASSKVPSGRARYNEQFF. The CDR3 DNA sequence: TGTGCCAGCAGCAAAGTCCCTAGCGGGAGGGCCCGATACAATGAGCAGTTCTTC.

The chain joins TRBV29-1 to TRBJ2-4, with TRBD2 as a possible D gene (6 bases). Between the trimmed V and J ends, which lost 4 bases and 0 bases, there was a span of 22 bases. Germline values: CDR1 SQVTM, CDR2 ANQGSEA. This CDR3 is built from 18 residues. The CDR3 protein is CSVGISERPGEAKNIQYF. For the CDR3, the DNA is TGCAGCGTTGGAATCTCGGAACGGCCGGGGGAAGCCAAAAACATTCAGTACTTC. The whole variable domain, filled in from reference TRBV29-1 and TRBJ2-4, reads SAVISQKPSRDICQRGTSLTIQCQVDSQVTMMFWYRQQPGQSLTLIATANQGSEATYESGFVIDKFPISRPNLTFSTLTVSNMSPEDSSIYLCSVGISERPGEAKNIQYFGAGTRLSVL.

This chain connects TRBV5-1 to TRBJ2-1; perhaps D is TRBD1 or TRBD2 (6 bases each). V was shortened by 0 bases and J by 9 bases, with 19 bases between the two germline ends. This CDR3 has 16 residues. Germline CDR1 reads SGHRS; CDR2 reads YFSETQ. The CDR3 reads CASSLANRGPFSEQFF. As DNA, the CDR3 is TGCGCCAGCAGCTTGGCTAACCGGGGGCCATTCTCTGAGCAGTTCTTC.

The chain has TRBV30 and TRBJ2-5; TRBD2 might be the D (5 bases). The CDR3 runs 15 residues. Trimming cost V 4 bases and J 5 bases, with 20 bases left between them. The germline V gene encodes CDR1 GTSNPN and CDR2 SVGIG (reference sequence). This chain's CDR3 is CAWKTTTEGGETQYF. The CDR3 bases are TGTGCCTGGAAAACCACCACAGAGGGTGGGGAGACCCAGTACTTC.

The chain uses TRBV3-1 and TRBJ2-1; D assignment may be TRBD1 or TRBD2 (6 bases each). The V gene lost 1 base and the J gene lost 8 bases, with 15 bases spanning the gap. CDR3 size: 15 residues. CDR1 LGHDT and CDR2 YNNKEL come from the germline V gene (reference sequence). The CDR3 loop is CASSQAGARSHEQFF. CDR3 sequence (DNA): TGTGCCAGCAGCCAAGCGGGGGCCCGGTCGCATGAGCAGTTCTTC.

The chain employs TRBV7-2 and TRBJ2-1; D is perhaps TRBD2 (6 bases). Germline V CDR1 and CDR2: SGHTA, FQGNSA. The CDR3 runs 16 residues. V lost 3 bases and J 6 bases, leaving 18 bases between the germline ends. CDR3 sequence reads: CASSFAGTRGVNEQFF. The CDR3 DNA is TGTGCCAGCAGCTTTGCCGGGACTCGAGGGGTCAATGAGCAGTTCTTC.

The table lists this clonotype with many counts. The rearrangement joins TRBV10-2 to TRBJ2-7, with TRBD1 matching 7 bases. Trimming removed 6 bases from V and 3 bases from J; junction bases left unmatched: 8. The CDR3 is 14 residues long. From germline, CDR1 is WSHSY and CDR2 SAAADI. The CDR3 loop is CASRPTGNGYEQYF. CDR3 nucleotide sequence: TGCGCCAGCAGACCGACAGGGAATGGCTACGAGCAGTACTTC.

This clonotype was seen a few times. The chain employs TRBV15 and TRBJ1-2; 7 bases match TRBD1. In germline, CDR1 is LNHNV, CDR2 YYDKDF (reference sequence). This CDR3 comprises 12 residues. CDR3 protein: CATSGGNYGYTF. Here the CDR3 DNA reads TGTGCTACATCAGGGGGTAACTATGGCTACACCTTC.